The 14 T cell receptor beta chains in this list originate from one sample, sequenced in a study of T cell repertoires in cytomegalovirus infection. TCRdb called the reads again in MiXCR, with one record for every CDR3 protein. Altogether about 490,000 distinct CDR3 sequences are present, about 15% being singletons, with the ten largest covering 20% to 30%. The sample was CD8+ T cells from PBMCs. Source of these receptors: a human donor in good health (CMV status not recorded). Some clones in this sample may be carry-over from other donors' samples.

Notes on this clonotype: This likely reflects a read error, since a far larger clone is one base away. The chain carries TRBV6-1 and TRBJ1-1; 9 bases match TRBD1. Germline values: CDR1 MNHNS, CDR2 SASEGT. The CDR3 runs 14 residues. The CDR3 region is CASSLQGANTESFF. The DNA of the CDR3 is TGTGCCAGCAGCCTACAGGGGGCAAACACTGAATCTTTCTTT.

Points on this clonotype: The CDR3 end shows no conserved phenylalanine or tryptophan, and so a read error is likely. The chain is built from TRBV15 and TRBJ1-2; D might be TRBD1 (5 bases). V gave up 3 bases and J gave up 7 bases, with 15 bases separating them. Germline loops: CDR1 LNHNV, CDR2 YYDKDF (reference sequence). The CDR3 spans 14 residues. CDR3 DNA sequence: TGTGCCACCAGCAGGGAAATGTCAAGGGGTGGCTACACCTTA. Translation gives CATSREMSRGGYTL.

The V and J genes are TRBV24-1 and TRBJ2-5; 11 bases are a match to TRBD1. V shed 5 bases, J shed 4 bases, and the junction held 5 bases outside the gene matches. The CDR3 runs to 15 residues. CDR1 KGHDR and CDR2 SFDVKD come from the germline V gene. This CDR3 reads CATSAPGTGGETQYF. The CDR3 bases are TGTGCCACCAGTGCCCCGGGGACAGGGGGAGAGACCCAGTACTTC.

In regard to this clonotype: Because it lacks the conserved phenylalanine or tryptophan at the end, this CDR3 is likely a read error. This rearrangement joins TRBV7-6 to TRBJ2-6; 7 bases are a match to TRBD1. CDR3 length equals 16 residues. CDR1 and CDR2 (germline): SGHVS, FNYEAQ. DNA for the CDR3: TGTGCCAGCAGCACCTCAACAGGGGCTGGTGCCAACGTCCTGACTTTA. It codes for CASSTSTGAGANVLTL.

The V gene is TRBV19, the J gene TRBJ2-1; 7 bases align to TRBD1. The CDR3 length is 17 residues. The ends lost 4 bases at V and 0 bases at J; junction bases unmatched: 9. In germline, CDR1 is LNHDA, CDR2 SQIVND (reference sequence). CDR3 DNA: TGTGCCAGTAGTAGTTCACTACAGGGGAGCTCCTACAATGAGCAGTTCTTC. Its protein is CASSSSLQGSSYNEQFF. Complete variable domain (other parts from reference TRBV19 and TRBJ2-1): DGGITQSPKYLFRKEGQNVTLSCEQNLNHDAMYWYRQDPGQGLRLIYYSQIVNDFQKGDIAEGYSVSREKKESFPLTVTSAQKNPTAFYLCASSSSLQGSSYNEQFFGPGTRLTVL.

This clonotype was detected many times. CDR3 residues: CASSPRTGRNTIYF. The CDR3 DNA sequence: TGTGCCAGCAGTCCACGGACAGGGAGAAACACCATATATTTT. The chain is built from TRBV27 and TRBJ1-3; 8 bases fit TRBD1. CDR1 is MNHEY, CDR2 SMNVEV, per germline (reference sequence). J gave up 5 bases and V 5 bases, and 5 bases lay outside the gene matches. CDR3 size: 14 residues.

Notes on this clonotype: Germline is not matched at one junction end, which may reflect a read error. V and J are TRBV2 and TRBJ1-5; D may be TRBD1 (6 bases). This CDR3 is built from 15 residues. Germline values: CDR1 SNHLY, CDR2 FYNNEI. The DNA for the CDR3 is TGTGCCAGCTCCGCCGGGGGCGAGGACAATCAGCTCCAGCATTTT. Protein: CASSAGGEDNQLQHF.

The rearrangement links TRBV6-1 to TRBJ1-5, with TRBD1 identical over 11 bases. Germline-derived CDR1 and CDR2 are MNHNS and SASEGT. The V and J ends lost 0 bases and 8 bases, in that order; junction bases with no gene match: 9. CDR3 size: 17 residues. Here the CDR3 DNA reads TGTGCCAGCAGTGAAGCTGCCATGGGACAGGGGGGGGAGCCCCAGCATTTT. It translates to CASSEAAMGQGGEPQHF.

CDR3 nucleotides: TGCGCCACGGGACAGGGCCATAGACAAGAGACCCAGTACTTC. It encodes CATGQGHRQETQYF. This chain connects TRBV5-1 to TRBJ2-5; 9 positions match TRBD1. This CDR3 contains 14 residues. V dropped 9 bases and J dropped 2; count of bases not matched to a gene: 8. Germline V gives CDR1 SGHRS, CDR2 YFSETQ.

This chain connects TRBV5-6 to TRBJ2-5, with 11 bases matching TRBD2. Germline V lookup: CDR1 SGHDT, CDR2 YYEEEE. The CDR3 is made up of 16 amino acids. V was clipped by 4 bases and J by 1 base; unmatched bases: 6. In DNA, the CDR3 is TGTGCCAGCAGCACCCTAGCGGGGGGCCCCCAAGAGACCCAGTACTTC. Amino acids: CASSTLAGGPQETQYF.

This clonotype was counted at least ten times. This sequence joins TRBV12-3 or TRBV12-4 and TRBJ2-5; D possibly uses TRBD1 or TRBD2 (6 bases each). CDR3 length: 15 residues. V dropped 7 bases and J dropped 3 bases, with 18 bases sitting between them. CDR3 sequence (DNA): TGTGCCAGCACCCCGGGGGCGGGACCCGAAGAGACCCAGTACTTC. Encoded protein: CASTPGAGPEETQYF.

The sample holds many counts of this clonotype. CDR3 coding DNA: TGTGCCAGCAGCTTACCCCCCCCGATAGCGGGAACTTACAATGAGCAGTTCTTC. It specifies CASSLPPPIAGTYNEQFF. The chain recombines TRBV7-8 with TRBJ2-1; 8 nucleotides match TRBD2. Germline V gives CDR1 SGHVS, CDR2 FQNEAQ. The CDR3 length is 18 residues. J was trimmed by 4 bases and V by 2 bases; bases with no gene match: 13. Full variable domain (remainder filled in from reference TRBV7-8 and TRBJ2-1): GAGVSQSPRYKVAKRGQDVALRCDPISGHVSLFWYQQALGQGPEFLTYFQNEAQLDKSGLPSDRFFAERPEGSVSTLKIQRTQQEDSAVYLCASSLPPPIAGTYNEQFFGPGTRLTVL.

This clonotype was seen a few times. CDR3 sequence (DNA): TGTGCCAGCTCACCTGGACAGGAACTACCGAACACTGAAGCTTTCTTT. It is translated as CASSPGQELPNTEAFF. The genes are TRBV18 and TRBJ1-1; 7 bases are a match to TRBD1. Germline trimming cut 3 bases from V and 1 base from J; bases unmatched to any gene: 8. Germline CDR1 is KGHSH and CDR2 is LQKENI. The length of the CDR3 is 16 residues.

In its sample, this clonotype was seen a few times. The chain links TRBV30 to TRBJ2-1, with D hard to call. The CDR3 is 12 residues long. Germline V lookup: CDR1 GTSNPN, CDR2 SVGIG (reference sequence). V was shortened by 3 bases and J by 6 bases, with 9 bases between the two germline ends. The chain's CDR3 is CAWSLTVNEQFF. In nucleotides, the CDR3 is TGTGCCTGGAGCCTCACGGTCAATGAGCAGTTCTTC.